Shown below are 18 T cell receptor beta chains from a single sample sequenced in a study of T cell responses to AZD1222 COVID-19 vaccine. This table comes from immunoSEQ multiplex PCR, and its TCRdb copy is limited to in-frame clones, with some not included. The profile shows tens of thousands of clones, about nine tenths of them singletons. This sample comprised peripheral blood, obtained 28 days after the second AZD1222 dose. These receptor sequences come from an adult who received the AZD1222 COVID-19 vaccine.

The genes are TRBV2 and TRBJ1-4; 7 bases map to TRBD1. The ends lost 7 bases at V and 3 bases at J; junction bases unmatched: 5. CDR1 and CDR2 from the germline V gene are SNHLY and FYNNEI. This CDR3 region has 14 residues. CDR3 loop: CASTRQGANEKLFF. CDR3 coding DNA: TGTGCCAGCACCCGACAGGGCGCTAATGAAAAACTGTTTTTT.

This chain links TRBV2 with TRBJ2-1, with D perhaps being TRBD1 or TRBD2 (6 bases each). The CDR3 is 11 residues long. Germline CDR1 and CDR2: SNHLY and FYNNEI. Trimming took off 4 bases at V and 12 bases at J, with 10 bases between the two ends. CDR3 region: CASSGGGRQFF. The CDR3 DNA reads as TGTGCCAGCAGTGGAGGGGGGAGGCAGTTCTTC.

The chain recombines TRBV11-2 with TRBJ1-3, with D uncertain. The germline V gene encodes CDR1 SGHAT and CDR2 FQNNGV. This CDR3 has 14 amino acids. The V end lost 5 bases, the J end lost 5 bases, and 13 bases lay between the germline ends. The CDR3 nucleotides are TGTGCCAGCAGCCCCCCCCGTCATCGAAACACCATATATTTT. Amino acid sequence: CASSPPRHRNTIYF.

V and J are TRBV7-9 and TRBJ2-7; possible D gene TRBD2, 5 bases. Germline V lookup: CDR1 SEHNR, CDR2 FQNEAQ (reference sequence). The CDR3 loop spans 11 amino acids. Trimming stripped 5 bases from V and 7 bases from J, with 9 bases between. In nucleotides, the CDR3 is TGTGCCAGCAGCCCCGGGGTTGAGCAGTACTTC. It translates to CASSPGVEQYF.

In DNA, the CDR3 is TGTGCCAGTAGTAGACTCGGACAGCAAGAGACCCAGTACTTC. Protein: CASSRLGQQETQYF. This sequence joins TRBV19 and TRBJ2-5, with a weak D call TRBD1 (6 bases). Deletions cut 4 bases from V and 2 bases from J, with 11 bases between. In germline, CDR1 is LNHDA, CDR2 SQIVND (reference sequence). The CDR3 is made up of 14 amino acids.

The V gene is TRBV20-1, the J gene TRBJ1-4; D unresolved. V gave up 3 bases and J gave up 4 bases, with 6 bases separating them. Germline V gene sequence: CDR1 DFQATT, CDR2 SNEGSKA (reference sequence). The CDR3 spans 12 residues. CDR3 nucleotides: TGCAGTGCTAGTTACGTTAATGAAAAACTGTTTTTT. Protein product: CSASYVNEKLFF.

This chain uses TRBV30 with TRBJ1-5; 8 bases fit TRBD1. CDR3 length: 13 amino acids. CDR1 and CDR2 (germline): GTSNPN, SVGIG (reference sequence). DNA for the CDR3: TGTGCGTGCGGCAGGGGGCAGGATCAGCCCCAGCATTTT. Encoded protein: CACGRGQDQPQHF.

The chain couples TRBV6-5 to TRBJ1-6, with 7 bases lining up with TRBD1. V lost 5 bases and J lost 7; bases outside the gene matches: 8. Germline CDR1 reads MNHEY; CDR2 reads SVGAGI. The CDR3 runs 15 residues. CDR3 DNA sequence: TGTGCCAGCAGTCCGCGGACAGGAAGGAATTCACCCCTCCACTTT. The encoded protein is CASSPRTGRNSPLHF.

V gene TRBV5-8 combines with J gene TRBJ2-1, with a tentative D call TRBD2 (6 bases). The V and J ends lost 1 base and 3 bases respectively, with 14 bases between them. The germline V gene has CDR1 SGHTS and CDR2 YDEGEE. The length of the CDR3 is 16 residues. In nucleotides, the CDR3 is TGTGCCAGCAGCTTGTTCCGGGGGAGGATCTACAATGAGCAGTTCTTC. Encoded protein: CASSLFRGRIYNEQFF.

The V and J genes are TRBV9 and TRBJ1-3; maybe TRBD1 (6 bases). The ends were cut back, 3 bases at V and 2 bases at J, with 12 bases in the middle. CDR1 SGDLS and CDR2 YYNGEE come from the germline V gene. This CDR3 is 15 amino acids long. CDR3 loop: CASSAAHRAGNTIYF. The CDR3 DNA is TGTGCCAGCAGCGCAGCTCACAGGGCTGGAAACACCATATATTTT.

V usage is TRBV2 and J usage is TRBJ1-4; no firm D call. Trimming stripped 2 bases from V and 8 bases from J, with 15 bases between. Germline V gene lookup returns CDR1 SNHLY and CDR2 FYNNEI. The CDR3 extends over 15 amino acids. The CDR3 coding sequence is TGTGCCAGCAGTGAATTCGGACCTGCGATCGAAAAACTGTTTTTT. It specifies CASSEFGPAIEKLFF.

The chain joins TRBV11-2 to TRBJ2-2, with a weak D call TRBD2 (7 bases). The CDR3 loop spans 17 amino acids. The V gene's germline CDR1 is SGHAT and CDR2 FQNNGV. The ends were cut back, 4 bases at V and 0 bases at J, with 15 bases in the middle. CDR3 sequence (DNA): TGTGCCAGCAGCTGGGGGGGCAAGAAAGCGAACACCGGGGAGCTGTTTTTT. Translating gives CASSWGGKKANTGELFF.

On this clone: This CDR3 is also generated by other DNA sequences in the sample. The chain links TRBV6-5 to TRBJ1-4; D gene unclear. This CDR3 has 13 amino acids. With 2 bases removed from V and 4 bases from J, the gap between germline ends came to 5 bases. CDR1 MNHEY and CDR2 SVGAGI come from the germline V gene. Written as DNA, the CDR3 is TGTGCCAGCAGTTACAGGAGTAATGAAAAACTGTTTTTT. Translating gives CASSYRSNEKLFF.

The chain recombines TRBV28 with TRBJ2-1, with 9 bases lining up with TRBD2. V lost 0 bases, J lost 7 bases, and 10 bases stayed unmatched. This CDR3 spans 17 amino acids. The V gene's germline CDR1 is MDHEN and CDR2 SYDVKM. DNA for the CDR3: TGTGCCAGCAGTTTATGGGTGGGGACTAGCATGAGGAATGAGCAGTTCTTC. Translated: CASSLWVGTSMRNEQFF.

This chain uses TRBV14 with TRBJ2-5; possibly TRBD1 or TRBD2 for D (5 bases each). The CDR3 covers 13 residues. V lost 3 bases and J lost 5, with 10 bases in between. CDR1 is SGHDN and CDR2 is FVKESK in the germline V gene. This chain's CDR3 is CASSHIWGETQYF. The DNA of the CDR3 is TGTGCCAGCAGCCATATCTGGGGGGAGACCCAGTACTTC.

The rearrangement joins TRBV5-1 to TRBJ1-2; D is ambiguous. There are 16 residues in the CDR3. Trimming removed 0 bases at V and 9 bases at J, with 21 bases between. CDR1 and CDR2 from the germline V gene are SGHRS and YFSETQ. CDR3 loop: CASSLEPAGTVLSYTF. The CDR3 region has the DNA TGCGCCAGCAGCTTGGAGCCCGCAGGAACCGTCCTTAGCTACACCTTC.

The CDR3 region has the DNA TGTGCCAGCAGCTTACATACAGGGGGCGATGAAAAACTGTTTTTT. Its protein product is CASSLHTGGDEKLFF. This chain connects TRBV11-2 to TRBJ1-4, with 9 bases lining up with TRBD1. This CDR3 region has 15 residues. The V gene's germline CDR1 is SGHAT and CDR2 FQNNGV. The V segment lost 2 bases and the J segment 6 bases; nucleotides outside the gene matches: 4. Supplemented by reference TRBV11-2 and TRBJ1-4, the full variable domain reads EAGVAQSPRYKIIEKRQSVAFWCNPISGHATLYWYQQILGQGPKLLIQFQNNGVVDDSQLPKDRFSAERLKGVDSTLKIQPAKLEDSAVYLCASSLHTGGDEKLFFGSGTQLSVL.

This chain joins TRBV5-5 and TRBJ2-5, with TRBD2 matching 15 bases. V was clipped by 2 bases and J by 5 bases; unmatched bases: 1. Germline V gene lookup returns CDR1 SGHKS and CDR2 YYEKEE (reference sequence). The CDR3 is 15 residues long. In DNA, the CDR3 is TGTGCCAGCAGCTTCGGGACTAGCGGGGGGGAGACCCAGTACTTC. Residues: CASSFGTSGGETQYF.